This entry features one T cell receptor (beta chain) sequence. As yet, its antigen is unknown. The sample is drawn from a study of response to subunit inactivated influenza vaccine. CDR3 size: 16 residues. CDR1 SEHNR and CDR2 FQNEAQ come from the germline V gene (reference sequence). Trimming stripped 0 bases from V and 7 bases from J, with 16 bases between. A single record per CDR3 protein comes from TCRdb applying MiXCR to the RT-PCR reads. The table records roughly 780,000 distinct CDR3 sequences, approximately 18% of them present only once. Overall study findings and caveats: Researchers suggested that each seasonal influenza vaccination recruits few new T cells.

Sequencing was performed on PBMCs from blood, taken less than 6 days after vaccination. The chain carries TRBV7-9 and TRBJ2-1, with TRBD2 as a possible D gene (5 bases). This TCR came from a man aged 50-60 years who received an inactivated influenza vaccine. The CDR3 reads CASSLARGRLFNEQFF. CDR3 DNA sequence: TGTGCCAGCAGCTTAGCGCGCGGGCGTCTGTTTAATGAGCAGTTCTTC.